These 19 T cell receptor beta chains originate from one sample sequenced in a study of control samples from healthy donors and cancer patients. Sequenced by immunoSEQ multiplex PCR; TCRdb stores in-frame clones only, minus some. The table includes about 170,000 clones, roughly 90% detected once. Material: blood. These receptors were collected from a man aged 25-40 years in good health.

The genes are TRBV18 and TRBJ1-1; D gene ambiguous. The germline V gene encodes CDR1 KGHSH and CDR2 LQKENI. Trimming stripped 2 bases from V and 5 bases from J, with 6 bases between. The CDR3 covers 12 residues. CDR3 protein: CASSPAGTEAFF. In DNA, the CDR3 is TGTGCCAGCTCACCAGCGGGAACTGAAGCTTTCTTT.

This clone occurred once. This chain uses TRBV6-1 with TRBJ2-3, with D perhaps matching TRBD1 or TRBD2 (5 bases each). The germline V gene encodes CDR1 MNHNS and CDR2 SASEGT. This CDR3 contains 13 residues. V shed 3 bases and J shed 9 bases, with 13 bases lying between them. The chain's CDR3 is CASSEVRGGTQYF. CDR3 in DNA: TGTGCCAGCAGTGAGGTCCGGGGCGGAACGCAGTATTTT.

A few counts support this clone. V gene TRBV19 combines with J gene TRBJ2-2; 9 bases align to TRBD1. The CDR3 is made up of 15 amino acids. CDR1 and CDR2 (germline): LNHDA, SQIVND (reference sequence). Unmatched junction bases numbered 6, after V lost 7 bases and J lost 3 bases. The DNA for the CDR3 is TGTGCCAGTACCCTGACAGGGGGTTACACCGGGGAGCTGTTTTTT. Translating it yields CASTLTGGYTGELFF.

This chain connects TRBV19 to TRBJ2-7; 10 bases fit TRBD2. Germline CDR1 LNHDA, CDR2 SQIVND (reference sequence). The CDR3 runs 15 residues. V gave up 5 bases and J gave up 1 base; unmatched junction bases: 5. CDR3 bases: TGTGCCAGTAGTGCCAGGACTAGCGGATCCTACGAGCAGTACTTC. This translates into CASSARTSGSYEQYF. The whole variable domain, remainder taken from reference TRBV19 and TRBJ2-7, is DGGITQSPKYLFRKEGQNVTLSCEQNLNHDAMYWYRQDPGQGLRLIYYSQIVNDFQKGDIAEGYSVSREKKESFPLTVTSAQKNPTAFYLCASSARTSGSYEQYFGPGTRLTVT.

This clone was detected only once. The chain links TRBV24-1 to TRBJ1-5; D ambiguous. Trimming stripped 7 bases from V and 2 bases from J, with 14 bases between. The CDR3 is 15 residues long. Germline V CDR1 and CDR2: KGHDR, SFDVKD. CDR3 sequence reads: CATSDFGLGNQPQHF. The CDR3 nucleotides are TGTGCCACCAGCGACTTCGGCCTCGGCAATCAGCCCCAGCATTTT.

The chain combines TRBV4-1 with TRBJ2-4; D might be TRBD1 (5 bases). Trimming pared 4 bases from V and 1 base from J, leaving 11 bases between. The CDR3 has 15 amino acids. Germline lookup yields CDR1 MGHRA and CDR2 YSYEKL. The CDR3 bases are TGCGCCAGCAGCCCGGACATTGGGGCCAAAAACATTCAGTACTTC. It specifies CASSPDIGAKNIQYF.

This clone was seen just once. The rearrangement links TRBV6-4 to TRBJ2-7; D is uncertain. Germline V CDR1 and CDR2: MRHNA, SNTAGT. The CDR3 runs 15 residues. Trimming stripped 0 bases from V and 0 bases from J, with 9 bases between. CDR3 in amino acids: CASSDSGPRSYEQYF. Here the CDR3 DNA reads TGTGCCAGCAGTGACTCAGGACCCCGCTCCTACGAGCAGTACTTC.

The chain recombines TRBV28 with TRBJ1-2; D not resolved. CDR1 MDHEN and CDR2 SYDVKM come from the germline V gene. The V gene lost 1 base and the J gene lost 0 bases, with 6 bases spanning the gap. CDR3 size: 14 residues. CDR3 loop: CASSLSAANYGYTF. DNA for the CDR3: TGTGCCAGCAGTTTATCCGCGGCTAACTATGGCTACACCTTC.

J is TRBJ1-4 and V is TRBV5-1; the D is unclear. Trimming removed 4 bases at V and 6 bases at J, with 13 bases between. Germline V gene data show CDR1 as SGHRS and CDR2 as YFSETQ. This CDR3 spans 14 amino acids. CDR3 sequence (DNA): TGCGCCAGCAGCGCCCGGGCCTCGGATGAAAAACTGTTTTTT. Residues: CASSARASDEKLFF.

This clone was recorded only once. J is TRBJ1-4 and V is TRBV4-1; 7 bases are shared with TRBD1. V gave up 5 bases and J gave up 0 bases; unmatched junction bases: 6. Germline V gene data show CDR1 as MGHRA and CDR2 as YSYEKL. The CDR3 is made up of 16 amino acids. The CDR3 sequence is CASSNRGLTTNEKLFF. The CDR3 nucleotides are TGCGCCAGCAGCAACAGGGGTTTGACAACTAATGAAAAACTGTTTTTT.

The rearrangement links TRBV18 to TRBJ1-2; unclear D gene. V was shortened by 2 bases and J by 6 bases, with 13 bases between the two germline ends. Germline CDR1 and CDR2: KGHSH and LQKENI. The CDR3 sequence is 14 residues long. The CDR3 region is CASSPTRGDDGYTF. CDR3 bases: TGTGCCAGCTCACCAACGCGGGGAGACGATGGCTACACCTTC. Full variable domain (rest looked up from reference TRBV18 and TRBJ1-2): NAGVMQNPRHLVRRRGQEARLRCSPMKGHSHVYWYRQLPEEGLKFMVYLQKENIIDESGMPKERFSAEFPKEGPSILRIQQVVRGDSAAYFCASSPTRGDDGYTFGSGTRLTVV.

The table lists this clone with a few counts. The V gene is TRBV7-3, the J gene TRBJ2-1; D not certain. Germline V gene lookup returns CDR1 SGHTA and CDR2 FQGTGA. V dropped 3 bases and J dropped 0 bases, with 9 bases sitting between them. This CDR3 is built from 15 residues. In DNA, the CDR3 is TGTGCCAGCAGCTTGCAACCGGGCTCCTACAATGAGCAGTTCTTC. It specifies CASSLQPGSYNEQFF.

This clone was detected once. This sequence joins TRBV19 and TRBJ1-6, with D perhaps matching TRBD1 (6 bases). Germline V gene lookup returns CDR1 LNHDA and CDR2 SQIVND (reference sequence). Trimming left V 4 bases short and J 9 bases short, with 13 bases between. The CDR3 covers 14 residues. The CDR3 is CASSTGQIRSPLHF. Written as DNA, the CDR3 is TGTGCCAGTAGTACGGGACAAATCCGTTCACCCCTCCACTTT.

This clone was found once. The gene calls are TRBV4-1 and TRBJ2-5; maybe TRBD1 (6 bases). Germline-derived CDR1 and CDR2 are MGHRA and YSYEKL. CDR3 length: 15 residues. Trimming shortened V by 0 bases and J by 5 bases, and 13 bases separated the two germline ends. The CDR3 nucleotides are TGCGCCAGCAGCCAAGATCGGACAGAGGTGGAGACCCAGTACTTC. It encodes CASSQDRTEVETQYF.

The gene calls are TRBV7-3 and TRBJ2-3; D not resolved. Germline V gene lookup returns CDR1 SGHTA and CDR2 FQGTGA. The ends were cut back, 2 bases at V and 5 bases at J, with 14 bases in the middle. The CDR3 is 15 amino acids. As DNA, the CDR3 is TGTGCCAGCAGCTTAGGGGTCCGGGCTGGAGATACGCAGTATTTT. It specifies CASSLGVRAGDTQYF. Based on the CDR3 plus reference TRBV7-3 and TRBJ2-3, the full variable domain is GAGVSQTPSNKVTEKGKYVELRCDPISGHTALYWYRQSLGQGPEFLIYFQGTGAADDSGLPNDRFFAVRPEGSVSTLKIQRTERGDSAVYLCASSLGVRAGDTQYFGPGTRLTVL.

This clone was seen a single time. CDR3 DNA sequence: TGTGCCAGCAGCTTCACCCAAGCGGGGGCCCTTACAGATACGCAGTATTTT. This codes for CASSFTQAGALTDTQYF. The rearrangement links TRBV11-2 to TRBJ2-3; 8 bases fit TRBD2. The germline V gene has CDR1 SGHAT and CDR2 FQNNGV. J gave up 3 bases and V 3 bases, and 11 bases lay outside the gene matches. This CDR3 has 17 amino acids.

V is TRBV7-8 and J is TRBJ2-1; D is ambiguous. Looked up from germline, CDR1 is SGHVS and CDR2 is FQNEAQ. Trimming removed 2 bases at V and 10 bases at J, with 9 bases between. The CDR3 covers 12 residues. CDR3 loop: CASSLSGIEQFF. The CDR3 DNA reads TGTGCCAGCAGCTTAAGTGGCATAGAGCAGTTCTTC.

The CDR3, as DNA: TGTGCCAGTAGTGGGACTTCAGGGCCCACAGATACGCAGTATTTT. It codes for CASSGTSGPTDTQYF. The chain links TRBV19 to TRBJ2-3; a possible D gene is TRBD2 (6 bases). Germline V lookup: CDR1 LNHDA, CDR2 SQIVND (reference sequence). The CDR3 is made up of 15 amino acids. V lost 5 bases and J lost 2, with 14 bases in between.

The chain carries TRBV2 and TRBJ2-7; 7 bases line up with TRBD1. Looked up from germline, CDR1 is SNHLY and CDR2 is FYNNEI. V was pared by 6 bases and J by 6 bases, with 8 bases of the junction left unmatched. The CDR3 extends over 13 amino acids. CDR3: CASRVQGSGEQYF. The CDR3 DNA reads TGTGCCAGCAGGGTACAGGGGTCTGGCGAGCAGTACTTC.